Included here is one T cell receptor beta chain sequence, with context. This sample was included in a study of blood T cell repertoires in COVID-19. Turning to the study itself: Spain, Italy and the United States supplied samples that represented acute and convalescent COVID-19.

The germline V gene encodes CDR1 MRHNA and CDR2 SNTAGT. Trimming removed 3 bases at V and 5 bases at J, with 13 bases between. The CDR3 contains 14 residues. Authors' methods: Estimation of nucleated cell counts relied on the amplification of reference gene primers. TCRdb keeps only in-frame clones here, not all; method: immunoSEQ multiplex PCR. D and trimming were read from the DNA, whereas the V and J calls and clone size are those reported in that table. This table holds approximately 300,000 clones, approximately 90% found once. This TCR came from a woman aged 40-49 years with acute or convalescent COVID-19. Input material: peripheral blood. The chain joins TRBV6-4 to TRBJ1-2, with a tentative D call TRBD1 (6 bases). The CDR3 reads CASSEPGTSYGYTF. The CDR3 DNA is TGTGCCAGCAGTGAACCCGGGACAAGTTATGGCTACACCTTC.